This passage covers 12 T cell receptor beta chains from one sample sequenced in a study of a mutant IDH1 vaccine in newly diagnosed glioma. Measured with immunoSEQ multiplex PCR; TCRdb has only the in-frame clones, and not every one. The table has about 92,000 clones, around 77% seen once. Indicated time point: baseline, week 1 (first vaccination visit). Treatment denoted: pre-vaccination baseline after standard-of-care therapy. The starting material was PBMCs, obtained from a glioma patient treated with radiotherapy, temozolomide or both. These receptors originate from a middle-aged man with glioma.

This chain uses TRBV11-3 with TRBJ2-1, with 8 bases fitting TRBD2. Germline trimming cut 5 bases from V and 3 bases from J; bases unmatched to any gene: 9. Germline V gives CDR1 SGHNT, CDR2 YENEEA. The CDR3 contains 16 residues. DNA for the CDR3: TGTGCCAGCAGCCTAGGCTCTAGCGGGCTCTACAATGAGCAGTTCTTC. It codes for CASSLGSSGLYNEQFF. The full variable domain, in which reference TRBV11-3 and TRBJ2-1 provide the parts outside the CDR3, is EAGVVQSPRYKIIEKKQPVAFWCNPISGHNTLYWYLQNLGQGPELLIRYENEEAVDDSQLPKDRFSAERLKGVDSTLKIQPAELGDSAVYLCASSLGSSGLYNEQFFGPGTRLTVL.

CDR3 sequence: CASSRGGSNTGELFF. For the CDR3, the DNA is TGTGCCAGTAGCCGAGGGGGCTCGAACACCGGGGAGCTGTTTTTT. The V gene is TRBV28, the J gene TRBJ2-2; 7 bases are shared with TRBD1. The CDR3 length is 15 residues. V shed 9 bases and J 0 bases; nucleotides not matched to a gene: 7. Germline CDR1 and CDR2: MDHEN and SYDVKM.

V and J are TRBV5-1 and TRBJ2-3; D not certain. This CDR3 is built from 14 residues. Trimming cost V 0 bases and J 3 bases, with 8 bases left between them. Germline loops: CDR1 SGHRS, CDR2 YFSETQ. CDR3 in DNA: TGCGCCAGCAGCTTGGCCAGTAGGACAGATACGCAGTATTTT. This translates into CASSLASRTDTQYF.

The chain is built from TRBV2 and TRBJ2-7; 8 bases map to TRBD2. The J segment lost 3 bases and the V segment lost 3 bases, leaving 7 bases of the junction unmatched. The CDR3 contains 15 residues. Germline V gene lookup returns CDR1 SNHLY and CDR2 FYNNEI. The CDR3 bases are TGTGCCAGCAGTGATTACAGCGGGGGAAACTACGAGCAGTACTTC. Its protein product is CASSDYSGGNYEQYF. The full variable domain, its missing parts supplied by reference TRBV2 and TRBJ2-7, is EPEVTQTPSHQVTQMGQEVILRCVPISNHLYFYWYRQILGQKVEFLVSFYNNEISEKSEIFDDQFSVERPDGSNFTLKIRSTKLEDSAMYFCASSDYSGGNYEQYFGPGTRLTVT.

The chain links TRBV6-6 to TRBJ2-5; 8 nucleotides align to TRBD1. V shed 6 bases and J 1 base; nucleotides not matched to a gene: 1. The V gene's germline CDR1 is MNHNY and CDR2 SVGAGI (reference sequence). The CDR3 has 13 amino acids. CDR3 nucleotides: TGTGCCAGCAGAGGGACAGGCCAAGAGACCCAGTACTTC. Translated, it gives CASRGTGQETQYF.

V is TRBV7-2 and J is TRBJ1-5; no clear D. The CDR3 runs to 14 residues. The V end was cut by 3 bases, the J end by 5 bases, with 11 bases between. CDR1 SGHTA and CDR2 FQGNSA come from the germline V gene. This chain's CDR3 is CASSLTAGDQPQHF. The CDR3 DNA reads TGTGCCAGCAGCTTGACCGCGGGTGATCAGCCCCAGCATTTT.

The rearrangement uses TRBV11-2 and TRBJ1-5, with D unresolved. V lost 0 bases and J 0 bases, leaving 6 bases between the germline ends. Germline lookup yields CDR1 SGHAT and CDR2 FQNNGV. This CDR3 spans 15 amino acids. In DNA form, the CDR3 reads TGTGCCAGCAGCTTAGAATGGGATAGCAATCAGCCCCAGCATTTT. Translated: CASSLEWDSNQPQHF.

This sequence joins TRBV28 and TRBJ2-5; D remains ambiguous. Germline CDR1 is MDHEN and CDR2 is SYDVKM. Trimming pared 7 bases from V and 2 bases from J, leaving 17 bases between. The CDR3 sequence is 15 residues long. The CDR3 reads CASKAGQAKQETQYF. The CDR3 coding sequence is TGTGCCAGCAAGGCTGGGCAGGCCAAACAAGAGACCCAGTACTTC.

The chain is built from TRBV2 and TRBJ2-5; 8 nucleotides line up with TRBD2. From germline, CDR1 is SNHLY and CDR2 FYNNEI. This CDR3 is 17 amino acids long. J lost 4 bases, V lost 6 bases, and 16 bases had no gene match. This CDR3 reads CASRKGGGRTVGETQYF. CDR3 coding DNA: TGTGCCAGCAGGAAGGGCGGCGGGAGGACCGTTGGAGAGACCCAGTACTTC.

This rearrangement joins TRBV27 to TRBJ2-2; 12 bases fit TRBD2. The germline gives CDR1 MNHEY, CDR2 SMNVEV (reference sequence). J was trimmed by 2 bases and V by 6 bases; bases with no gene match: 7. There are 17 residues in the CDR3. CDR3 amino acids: CASSRGLAGLNTGELFF. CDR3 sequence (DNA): TGTGCCAGCAGCCGCGGACTAGCGGGGCTTAACACCGGGGAGCTGTTTTTT.

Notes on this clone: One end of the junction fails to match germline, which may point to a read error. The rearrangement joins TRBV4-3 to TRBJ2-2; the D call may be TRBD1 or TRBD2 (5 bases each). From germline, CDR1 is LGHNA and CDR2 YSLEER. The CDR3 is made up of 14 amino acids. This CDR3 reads CASSHTAGNRGAVF. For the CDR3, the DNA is TGCGCCAGCAGCCATACCGCAGGGAACCGGGGAGCTGTTTTT.

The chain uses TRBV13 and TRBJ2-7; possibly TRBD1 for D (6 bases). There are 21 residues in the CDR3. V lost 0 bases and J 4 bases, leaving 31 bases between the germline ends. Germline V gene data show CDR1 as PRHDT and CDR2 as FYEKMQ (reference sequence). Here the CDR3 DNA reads TGTGCCAGCAGCTTAGGCCTTTTTTTCGGTAAAGAAAGGGGGTATGGGTACGAGCAGTACTTC. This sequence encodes CASSLGLFFGKERGYGYEQYF.